Reported below is one TCR beta chain. Its antigen is currently unknown. The sample comes from a study of cytomegalovirus exposure and HLA in healthy donors. Study conclusions and caveats: TCR beta chains associated with HLA were, in a later analysis, more clonally expanded than equally common others. Roughly uniform depth of sequencing across donors was assumed in presence/absence analyses.

Primers for the PCR totalled 60 Vbeta and 13 Jbeta. Measured with immunoSEQ multiplex PCR; TCRdb has only the in-frame clones, and not every one. In the table there are 150,000 to 200,000 clones, more than 65% of which are singletons. Deletions cut 0 bases from V and 4 bases from J, with 12 bases between. This CDR3 is 14 amino acids long. Germline V gene sequence: CDR1 GTSNPN, CDR2 SVGIG (reference sequence). This sequence originates from a man aged 18 to 30 in good health and CMV-seropositive. This rearrangement joins TRBV30 to TRBJ1-2, with D tentatively TRBD1 (6 bases). The sequenced sample consisted of PBMCs. The CDR3 bases are TGTGCCTGGAGTGTAATCGGGACACTCTATGGCTACACCTTC. As protein: CAWSVIGTLYGYTF.